This note documents a single T cell receptor beta chain sequence. By sample share, this clonotype is medium-sized (0.01 to 0.1%). There is no known antigen for this receptor. Base qualities are missing; no much larger clone stands one base away. This specimen comes from a study of T cell repertoires in aging, cancer and after chemotherapy (dated by TCRdb to the late 2010s). Turning to the overall study: Donors were distributed across six age groups ranging from 30 or younger to 70 or older, with at least three individuals included per group. Alongside 95 to 100 healthy donors serving as a reference group, the cohort included some 220 cancer patients, of whom some 94 had hematological cancers and 110 to 140 had solid cancers. In the hematological group, paired pre- and post-chemotherapy samples were obtained from chronic lymphocytic leukemia patients treated with fludarabine- or bendamustine-based regimens. The full dataset contained several million TCR reads. Peripheral blood TCR beta repertoires from healthy donors and cancer patients were profiled to examine immunoaging and T cell reconstitution after chemotherapy.

A distance of 19 bases separates the germline ends of V and J, which lose 2 bases and 0 bases respectively. Counted from cysteine to phenylalanine, this CDR3 has 18 amino acids. Only the CDR3 region is kept as DNA, spanning 54 bases read in frame from base 1. According to the germline V gene (reference sequence), CDR1 reads MNHNY and CDR2 reads SVGAGI. Instead of sorted cells or RNA, genomic DNA extracted from peripheral blood served as the source for amplifying TCR beta rearrangements. Rearranged TRB sequences spanning V, D and J segments were amplified in a multiplex touch-down PCR with a mixed TRB-A/B primer pool. Illumina adapters and sample indices were attached to the amplicons through two consecutive PCR reactions run with Phusion HS II polymerase. After gel purification with the NucleoSpin Gel and PCR Clean-up kit, the amplicons were checked using Qubit and an Agilent 2100 Bioanalyzer. Sequencing of libraries was carried out on an Illumina MiSeq in 600-cycle, single-indexed, paired-end runs. As for the authors' bioinformatics: TRB sequences were processed with MiXCR versions 2.12 and 3.0.5. Each unique CDR3 nucleotide sequence counted as one clone, and only productive sequences with at least two reads were retained. The repertoire metrics were Shannon diversity, evenness, clonality (calculated as one minus evenness), and diversity profiles parameterized by alpha from 0 to 5. Generation probabilities of clones in paired pre- and post-chemotherapy samples were computed with the IGoR algorithm. TCRdb reran the public reads through fastp at Q25 and MiXCR, keeping productive beta chains. CDR3 protein sequences are deduplicated, and each keeps its most common genes and DNA. TCRdb's processing, not the authors', yielded these V and J calls. Within this sample are 8,500 to 9,500 distinct CDR3 sequences, with 20% to 30% of them counted one time only. The ten largest clones represent roughly 13% of the sample.

The full study reports these points: In healthy donors, the decline in TCR diversity with age was mainly explained by loss of richness, whereas in cancer patients loss of evenness was also found to contribute. Hematological cancer patients had lymphoid organ infiltration, which may itself impair thymic emigration or peripheral T cell expansion. According to the authors, the repertoire data do not permit conclusions about immunological memory after chemotherapy. Untreated patients with hematological or solid cancers showed significantly lower blood TCR diversity and higher clonality than age-matched healthy donors. In both cancer cohorts, the median generation probability rose over the chemotherapy interval, which suggests that the repertoire was reconstituted through rebound thymic output.

The receptor was derived from a human donor with a blood cancer. The donor label of this sample is uncertain. What was sequenced was blood. The chain couples TRBV6-6 to TRBJ2-5; confidence is insufficient to name the D gene. This receptor has the CDR3 CASSYLLPTRPNQETQYF. DNA sequence: TGTGCCAGCAGTTACCTCCTTCCTACCCGACCCAACCAAGAGACCCAGTACTTC.